The clone carrying this T cell receptor beta chain turned up a few times. The target antigen is unknown. By quantitative 5'-RACE with molecular barcodes, the TCR beta libraries were made. TCRdb redid the calling of the 5' RACE reads with MiXCR, one entry per CDR3 protein. The data contain 500,000 or so distinct CDR3 sequences, roughly 5.2% of them singletons. The data stem from a study of CD8 T cells in ankylosing spondylitis. Study results and limitations: In synovial fluid and blood from reactive arthritis, some motif variants were previously reported. A TCR beta motif of several highly homologous variants seemed to mark ankylosing spondylitis blood.

The CDR3 spans 14 residues. Deletions cut 4 bases from V and 6 bases from J, with 16 bases between. The V gene's germline CDR1 is SQVTM and CDR2 ANQGSEA. Sequencing was performed on blood, either unsorted or a sorted T cell fraction (not recorded which). This clonotype was sampled from a male donor with ankylosing spondylitis. The chain links TRBV29-1 to TRBJ2-1; a weak D match, TRBD1 (5 bases). CDR3 in amino acids: CSVVLRGIRNEQFF. For the CDR3, the DNA is TGCAGCGTTGTCTTAAGGGGAATACGCAATGAGCAGTTCTTC.